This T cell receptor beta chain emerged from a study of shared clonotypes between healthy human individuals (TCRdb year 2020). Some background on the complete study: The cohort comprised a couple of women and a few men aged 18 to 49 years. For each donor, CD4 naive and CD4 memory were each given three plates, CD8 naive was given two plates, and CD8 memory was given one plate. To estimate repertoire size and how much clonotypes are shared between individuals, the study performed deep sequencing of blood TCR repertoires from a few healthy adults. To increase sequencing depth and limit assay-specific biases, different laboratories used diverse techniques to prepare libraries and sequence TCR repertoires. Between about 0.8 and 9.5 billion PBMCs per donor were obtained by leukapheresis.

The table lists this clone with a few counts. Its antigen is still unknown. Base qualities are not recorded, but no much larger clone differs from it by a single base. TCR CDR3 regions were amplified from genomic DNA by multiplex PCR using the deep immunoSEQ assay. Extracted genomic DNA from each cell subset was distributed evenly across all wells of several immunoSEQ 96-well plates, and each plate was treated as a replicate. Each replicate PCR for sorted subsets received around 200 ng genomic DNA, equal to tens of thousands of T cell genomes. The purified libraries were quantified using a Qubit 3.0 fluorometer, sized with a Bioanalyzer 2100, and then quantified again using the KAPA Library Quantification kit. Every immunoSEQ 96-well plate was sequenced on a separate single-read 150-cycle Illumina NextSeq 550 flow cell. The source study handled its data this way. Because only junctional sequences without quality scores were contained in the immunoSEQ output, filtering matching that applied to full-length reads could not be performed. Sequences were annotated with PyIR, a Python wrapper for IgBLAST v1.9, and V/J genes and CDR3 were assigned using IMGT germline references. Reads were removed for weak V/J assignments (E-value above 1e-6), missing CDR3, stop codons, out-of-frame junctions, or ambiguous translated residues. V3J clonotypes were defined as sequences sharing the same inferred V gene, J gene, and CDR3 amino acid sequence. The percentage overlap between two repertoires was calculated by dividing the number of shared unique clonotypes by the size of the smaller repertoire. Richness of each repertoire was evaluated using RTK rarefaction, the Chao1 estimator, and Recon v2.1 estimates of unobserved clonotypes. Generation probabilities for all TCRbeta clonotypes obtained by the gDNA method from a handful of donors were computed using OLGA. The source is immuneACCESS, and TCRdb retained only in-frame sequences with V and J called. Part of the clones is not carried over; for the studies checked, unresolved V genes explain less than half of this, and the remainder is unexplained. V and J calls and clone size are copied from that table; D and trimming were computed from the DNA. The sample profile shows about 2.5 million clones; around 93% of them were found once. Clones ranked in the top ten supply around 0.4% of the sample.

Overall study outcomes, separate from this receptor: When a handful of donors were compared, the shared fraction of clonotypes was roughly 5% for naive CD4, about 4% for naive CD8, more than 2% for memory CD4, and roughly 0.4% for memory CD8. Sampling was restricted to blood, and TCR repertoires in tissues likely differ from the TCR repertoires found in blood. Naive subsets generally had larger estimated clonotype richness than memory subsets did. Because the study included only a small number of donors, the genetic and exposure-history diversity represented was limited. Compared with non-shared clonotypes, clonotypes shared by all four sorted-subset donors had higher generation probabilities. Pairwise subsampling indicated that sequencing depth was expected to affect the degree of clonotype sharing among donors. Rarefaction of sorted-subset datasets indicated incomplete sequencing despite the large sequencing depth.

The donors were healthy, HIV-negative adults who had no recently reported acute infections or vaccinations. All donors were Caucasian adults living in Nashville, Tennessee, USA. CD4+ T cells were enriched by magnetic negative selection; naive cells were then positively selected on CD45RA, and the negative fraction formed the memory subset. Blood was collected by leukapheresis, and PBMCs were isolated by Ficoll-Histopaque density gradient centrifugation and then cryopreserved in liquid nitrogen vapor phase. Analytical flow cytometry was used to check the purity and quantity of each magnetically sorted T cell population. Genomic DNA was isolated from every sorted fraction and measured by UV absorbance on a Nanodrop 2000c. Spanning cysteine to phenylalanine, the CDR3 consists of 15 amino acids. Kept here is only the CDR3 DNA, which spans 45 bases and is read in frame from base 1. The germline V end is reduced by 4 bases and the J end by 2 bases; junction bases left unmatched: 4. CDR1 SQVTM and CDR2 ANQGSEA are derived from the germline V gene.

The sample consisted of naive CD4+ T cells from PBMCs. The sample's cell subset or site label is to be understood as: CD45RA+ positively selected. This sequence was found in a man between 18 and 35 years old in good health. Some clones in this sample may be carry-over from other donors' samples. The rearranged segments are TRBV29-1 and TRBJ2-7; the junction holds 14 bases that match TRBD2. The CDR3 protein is CSVVPGLAGAYEQYF. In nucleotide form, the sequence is TGCAGCGTTGTCCCGGGACTAGCGGGAGCCTACGAGCAGTACTTC.